A single sample is the source of the 20 T cell receptor beta chains below, sequenced in a study of blood T cell repertoires in COVID-19. The method was immunoSEQ multiplex PCR; TCRdb's version includes in-frame clones alone and lacks a portion of them. The sample has about 120,000 clones, over 75% seen once. The sequenced material came from peripheral blood. These TCRs come from a man aged 65 to 79 with active or convalescent COVID-19.

The J gene is TRBJ1-2, the V gene TRBV5-8, with a weak D call TRBD1 (5 bases). This CDR3 has 15 residues. The V and J ends lost 4 bases and 0 bases respectively, with 13 bases between them. Germline V CDR1 and CDR2: SGHTS, YDEGEE. CDR3 nucleotide sequence: TGTGCCAGCAGCGAGCGGTGGGGGGCTAACTATGGCTACACCTTC. Its protein product is CASSERWGANYGYTF.

The count of this clone is one. This rearrangement joins TRBV6-5 to TRBJ1-1; 9 bases line up with TRBD1. Trimming removed 2 bases from V and 6 bases from J; junction bases left unmatched: 7. In germline, CDR1 is MNHEY, CDR2 SVGAGI. This CDR3 spans 15 amino acids. The CDR3 loop is CASSYGTGRIAEAFF. The CDR3 coding sequence is TGTGCCAGCAGTTACGGGACAGGGCGGATCGCTGAAGCTTTCTTT.

This sequence joins TRBV7-6 and TRBJ1-4; the D is unclear. Germline CDR1 reads SGHVS; CDR2 reads FNYEAQ. The CDR3 spans 14 residues. Trimming cost V 4 bases and J 5 bases, with 11 bases left between them. The CDR3 DNA reads TGTGCCAGCAGCTCAACAGATCCAAATGAAAAACTGTTTTTT. Translation: CASSSTDPNEKLFF. The variable domain in full, completed from reference TRBV7-6 and TRBJ1-4, reads GAGVSQSPRYKVTKRGQDVALRCDPISGHVSLYWYRQALGQGPEFLTYFNYEAQQDKSGLPNDRFSAERPEGSISTLTIQRTEQRDSAMYRCASSSTDPNEKLFFGSGTQLSVL.

The chain combines TRBV29-1 with TRBJ1-2; TRBD1 matches at 9 bases. V lost 0 bases, J lost 8 bases, and 7 bases stayed unmatched. Germline CDR1 reads SQVTM; CDR2 reads ANQGSEA. The length of the CDR3 is 14 residues. The CDR3 region has the DNA TGCAGCGTTGAAGACCGGGACAGGGAGCTGGGCTACACCTTC. This encodes CSVEDRDRELGYTF.

The gene calls are TRBV19 and TRBJ1-5, with TRBD1 matching 7 bases. V trimming: 11 bases; J trimming: 9 bases; junction bases outside the gene matches: 10. From germline, CDR1 is LNHDA and CDR2 SQIVND (reference sequence). The length of the CDR3 is 12 residues. CDR3: CAARTGERPQHF. For the CDR3, the DNA is TGTGCCGCCAGGACAGGTGAGCGGCCCCAGCATTTT.

This chain joins TRBV24-1 and TRBJ2-1; 7 bases align to TRBD2. The junction had 3 bases not matched to a gene; V was cut back by 2 bases and J by 3 bases. Germline V CDR1 and CDR2: KGHDR, SFDVKD. The CDR3 is 15 amino acids. The CDR3 DNA sequence: TGTGCCACCAGTGATTCTAGCGGCAACTACAATGAGCAGTTCTTC. This translates into CATSDSSGNYNEQFF.

This chain connects TRBV29-1 to TRBJ1-4, with D possibly being TRBD1 (5 bases). V lost 5 bases and J 6 bases, leaving 16 bases between the germline ends. The CDR3 loop spans 14 amino acids. Germline V CDR1 and CDR2: SQVTM, ANQGSEA. CDR3 nucleotide sequence: TGCAGCGTTTTTGTTGGGGGGTCAGATGAAAAACTGTTTTTT. Its translation: CSVFVGGSDEKLFF.

The chain uses TRBV28 and TRBJ2-7; the match to TRBD1 covers 8 bases. The CDR3 has 14 amino acids. Losses at the gene ends were 7 bases for V and 3 bases for J; bases not matched to a gene: 8. Germline CDR1 is MDHEN and CDR2 is SYDVKM. This CDR3 is CASTRTGSLYEQYF. CDR3 DNA sequence: TGTGCCAGCACCCGGACAGGGTCCCTCTACGAGCAGTACTTC.

This rearrangement joins TRBV30 to TRBJ2-5; D not certain. The CDR3 consists of 14 residues. Germline lookup yields CDR1 GTSNPN and CDR2 SVGIG (reference sequence). V lost 0 bases, J lost 5 bases, and 13 bases lay in between. The CDR3 DNA is TGTGCCTGGAGTGTACGAACCCTCCGGGAGACCCAGTACTTC. Its translation: CAWSVRTLRETQYF.

The chain joins TRBV2 to TRBJ2-3; perhaps TRBD2 as D (7 bases). The V end lost 2 bases, the J end lost 0 bases, and 12 bases lay between the germline ends. Germline assignment: CDR1 SNHLY and CDR2 FYNNEI. This CDR3 spans 16 amino acids. This CDR3 reads CASSESGGASTDTQYF. The CDR3 DNA reads as TGTGCCAGCAGTGAATCGGGGGGCGCAAGCACAGATACGCAGTATTTT.

The chain links TRBV28 to TRBJ1-6, with TRBD1 matching 9 bases. This CDR3 has 17 residues. Germline trimming cut 6 bases from V and 1 base from J; bases unmatched to any gene: 7. The germline CDR1 and CDR2 sequences are MDHEN and SYDVKM. In DNA form, the CDR3 reads TGTGCCAGCAGGGACCGACAGGGGGTGTCCTATAATTCACCCCTCCACTTT. Its protein is CASRDRQGVSYNSPLHF.

The J gene is TRBJ2-2, the V gene TRBV27; 7 nucleotides align to TRBD1. The V gene's germline CDR1 is MNHEY and CDR2 SMNVEV (reference sequence). Unmatched junction bases numbered 11, after V lost 2 bases and J lost 8 bases. The CDR3 is 16 residues long. CDR3 sequence (DNA): TGTGCCAGCAGTTTAAAGGGACAGCCCCAGCGTGGGGAGCTGTTTTTT. Its protein is CASSLKGQPQRGELFF.

V is TRBV29-1 and J is TRBJ1-2; D remains ambiguous. The V and J ends lost 5 bases and 8 bases respectively, with 15 bases between them. The CDR3 contains 12 residues. The germline V gene encodes CDR1 SQVTM and CDR2 ANQGSEA. For the CDR3, the DNA is TGCAGCGTTTTCGACAACCTCGGCGGCTACACCTTC. This encodes CSVFDNLGGYTF.

The chain employs TRBV9 and TRBJ2-7; TRBD2 matches at 10 bases. The ends lost 0 bases at V and 3 bases at J; junction bases unmatched: 3. This CDR3 has 15 residues. Looked up from germline, CDR1 is SGDLS and CDR2 is YYNGEE. The CDR3 nucleotides read TGTGCCAGCAGCGTAGCGGGGACTAGCGTCTACGAGCAGTACTTC. It encodes CASSVAGTSVYEQYF.

This chain joins TRBV23-1 and TRBJ1-2; tentatively, D is TRBD1 (5 bases). TRBV23-1 has ORF status, its function being uncertain. The length of the CDR3 is 17 residues. V gave up 2 bases and J gave up 0 bases, with 16 bases separating them. CDR3 coding DNA: TGCGCCAGCAGTCAACCCTCCCCAGGGTTCTCTAACTATGGCTACACCTTC. This encodes CASSQPSPGFSNYGYTF.

The chain carries TRBV2 and TRBJ2-7; TRBD2 might be the D (5 bases). Germline CDR1 is SNHLY and CDR2 is FYNNEI. V was trimmed by 5 bases and J by 12 bases, leaving 17 bases between them. The CDR3 is 12 amino acids. CDR3 loop: CASSHTRGLAYF. The CDR3, as DNA: TGTGCCAGCAGTCATACTCGTGGGCTAGCGTACTTC.

This clone was observed once. The V gene is TRBV5-1, the J gene TRBJ2-2; TRBD1 aligns across 9 bases. With 3 bases clipped from V and 6 bases from J, the junction kept 6 bases outside the gene matches. The CDR3 consists of 15 residues. CDR1 and CDR2 (germline): SGHRS, YFSETQ. Written as DNA, the CDR3 is TGCGCCAGCAGCTCCGGGACAGGGCCCCCCGGGGAGCTGTTTTTT. Its protein product is CASSSGTGPPGELFF.

The rearrangement uses TRBV28 and TRBJ2-7, with TRBD2 matching over 7 bases. CDR1 and CDR2 from the germline V gene are MDHEN and SYDVKM. V shed 5 bases, J shed 2 bases, and the junction held 12 bases outside the gene matches. The CDR3 is 16 residues long. In nucleotides, the CDR3 is TGTGCCAGCAGTGAGCCGGGGCGGGAGCCCCCCTACGAGCAGTACTTC. Its protein product is CASSEPGREPPYEQYF.

The chain recombines TRBV2 with TRBJ2-3; a weak D match, TRBD2 (7 bases). This CDR3 has 15 residues. Germline values: CDR1 SNHLY, CDR2 FYNNEI. V was trimmed by 5 bases and J by 0 bases, leaving 12 bases between them. The CDR3 nucleotides read TGTGCCAGCAGTCGCAGGGGAGGGAGCACAGATACGCAGTATTTT. This codes for CASSRRGGSTDTQYF.

The chain links TRBV29-1 to TRBJ2-7; 9 bases are shared with TRBD1. This CDR3 is 11 amino acids long. Germline CDR1 reads SQVTM; CDR2 reads ANQGSEA. J lost 10 bases, V lost 4 bases, and 5 bases had no gene match. The DNA of the CDR3 is TGCAGCGTTGGGGACAGGGAATCCCAGTACTTC. Translated: CSVGDRESQYF.